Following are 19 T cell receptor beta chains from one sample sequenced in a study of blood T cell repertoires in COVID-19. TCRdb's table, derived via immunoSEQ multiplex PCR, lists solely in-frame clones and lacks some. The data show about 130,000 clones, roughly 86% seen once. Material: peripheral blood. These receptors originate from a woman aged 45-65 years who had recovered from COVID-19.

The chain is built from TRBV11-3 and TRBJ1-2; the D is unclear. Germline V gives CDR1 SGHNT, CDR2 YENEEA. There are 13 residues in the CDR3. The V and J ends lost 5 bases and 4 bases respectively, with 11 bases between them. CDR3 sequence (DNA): TGTGCCAGCAGCCCTCGAGCTTCCTATGGCTACACCTTC. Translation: CASSPRASYGYTF.

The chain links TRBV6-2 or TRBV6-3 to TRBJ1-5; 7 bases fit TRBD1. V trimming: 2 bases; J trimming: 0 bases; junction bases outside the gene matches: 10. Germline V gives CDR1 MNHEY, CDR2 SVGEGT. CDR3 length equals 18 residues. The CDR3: CASSYAGGTQYSNQPQHF. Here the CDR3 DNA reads TGTGCCAGCAGTTACGCAGGGGGTACCCAATATAGCAATCAGCCCCAGCATTTT.

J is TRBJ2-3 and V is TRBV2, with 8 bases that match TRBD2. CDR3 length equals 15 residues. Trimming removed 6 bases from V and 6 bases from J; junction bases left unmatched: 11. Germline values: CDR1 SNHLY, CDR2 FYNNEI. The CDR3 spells CASRSTSGGADTQYF. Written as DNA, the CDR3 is TGTGCCAGCAGGTCTACTAGCGGTGGTGCTGATACGCAGTATTTT.

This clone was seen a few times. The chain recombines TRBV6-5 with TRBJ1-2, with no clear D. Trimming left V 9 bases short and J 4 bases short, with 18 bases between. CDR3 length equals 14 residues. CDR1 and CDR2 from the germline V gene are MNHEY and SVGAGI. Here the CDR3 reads CASALTPQIYGYTF. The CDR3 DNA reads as TGTGCCAGTGCCTTAACCCCACAGATCTATGGCTACACCTTC.

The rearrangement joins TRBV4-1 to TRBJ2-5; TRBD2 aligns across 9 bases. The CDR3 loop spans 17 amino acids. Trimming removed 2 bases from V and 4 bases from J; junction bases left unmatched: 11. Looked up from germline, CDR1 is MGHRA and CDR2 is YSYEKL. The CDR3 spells CASSQLVSSGSGETQYF. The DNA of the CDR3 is TGCGCCAGCAGCCAATTGGTCAGTAGCGGGAGTGGAGAGACCCAGTACTTC.

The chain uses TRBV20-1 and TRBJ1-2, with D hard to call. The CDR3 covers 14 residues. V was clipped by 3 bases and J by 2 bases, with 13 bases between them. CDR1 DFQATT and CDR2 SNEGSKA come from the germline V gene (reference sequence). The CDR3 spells CSASPLRGNYGYTF. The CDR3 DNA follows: TGCAGTGCTAGTCCCCTACGGGGAAACTATGGCTACACCTTC.

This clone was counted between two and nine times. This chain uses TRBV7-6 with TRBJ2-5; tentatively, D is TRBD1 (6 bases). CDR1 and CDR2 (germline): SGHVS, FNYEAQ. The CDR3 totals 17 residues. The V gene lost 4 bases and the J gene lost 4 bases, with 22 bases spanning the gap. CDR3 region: CASSSVSPRGKGETQYF. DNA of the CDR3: TGTGCCAGCAGCTCTGTCTCCCCGAGGGGGAAAGGAGAGACCCAGTACTTC.

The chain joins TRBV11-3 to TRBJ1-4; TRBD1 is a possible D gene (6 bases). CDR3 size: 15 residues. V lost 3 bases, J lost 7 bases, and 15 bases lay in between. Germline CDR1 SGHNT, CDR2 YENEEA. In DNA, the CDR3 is TGTGCCAGCAGCTTTGTTTCCCAGACAGGTGAAAAACTGTTTTTT. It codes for CASSFVSQTGEKLFF.

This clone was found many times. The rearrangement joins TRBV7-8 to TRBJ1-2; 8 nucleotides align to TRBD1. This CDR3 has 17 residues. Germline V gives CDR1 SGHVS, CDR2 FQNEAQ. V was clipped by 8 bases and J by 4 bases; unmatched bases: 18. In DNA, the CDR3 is TGTGCCAGCCGACCCCGTTACCAGGGGGCTGAGGGCTATGGCTACACCTTC. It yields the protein CASRPRYQGAEGYGYTF.

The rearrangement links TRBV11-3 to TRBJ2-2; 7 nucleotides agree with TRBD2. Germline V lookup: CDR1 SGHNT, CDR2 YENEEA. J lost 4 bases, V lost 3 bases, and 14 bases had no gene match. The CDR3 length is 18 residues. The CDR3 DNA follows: TGTGCCAGCAGCTTCAGCGGGACGCAAGTCAGGAGCACCGGGGAGCTGTTTTTT. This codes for CASSFSGTQVRSTGELFF.

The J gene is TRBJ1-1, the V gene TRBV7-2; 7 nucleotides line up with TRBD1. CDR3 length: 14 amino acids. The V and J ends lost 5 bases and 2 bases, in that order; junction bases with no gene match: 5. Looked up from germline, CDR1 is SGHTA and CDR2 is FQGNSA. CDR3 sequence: CASSIRQGNTEAFF. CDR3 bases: TGTGCCAGCAGCATTCGACAGGGTAACACTGAAGCTTTCTTT.

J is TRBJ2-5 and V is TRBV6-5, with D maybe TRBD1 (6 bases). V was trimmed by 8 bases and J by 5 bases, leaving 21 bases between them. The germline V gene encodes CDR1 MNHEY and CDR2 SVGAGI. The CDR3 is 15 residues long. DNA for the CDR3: TGTGCCAGCCACAGGGAAGTCGGGCATCGGGAGACCCAGTACTTC. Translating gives CASHREVGHRETQYF.

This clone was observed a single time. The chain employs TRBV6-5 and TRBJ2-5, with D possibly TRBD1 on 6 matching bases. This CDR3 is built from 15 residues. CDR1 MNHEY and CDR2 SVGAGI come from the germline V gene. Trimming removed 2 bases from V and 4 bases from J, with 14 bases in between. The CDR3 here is CASSYEFTRGETQYF. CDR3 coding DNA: TGTGCCAGCAGTTACGAGTTTACCAGGGGAGAGACCCAGTACTTC.

The CDR3 sequence: CASSLRQGSYEQYF. CDR3 DNA: TGTGCCAGCAGCTTAAGACAGGGATCCTACGAGCAGTACTTC. The chain joins TRBV11-1 to TRBJ2-7; 7 bases are shared with TRBD1. Germline V gene data show CDR1 as SGHAT and CDR2 as FQDESV (reference sequence). The CDR3 contains 14 residues. The V and J ends lost 2 bases and 1 base, in that order; junction bases with no gene match: 2.

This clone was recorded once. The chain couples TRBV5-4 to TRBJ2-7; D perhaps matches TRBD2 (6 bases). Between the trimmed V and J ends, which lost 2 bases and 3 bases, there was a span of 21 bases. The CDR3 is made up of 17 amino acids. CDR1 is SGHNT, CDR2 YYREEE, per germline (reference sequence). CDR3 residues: CASSFLSRGPGGYEQYF. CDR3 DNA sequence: TGTGCCAGCAGCTTTCTCTCGAGGGGACCCGGGGGCTACGAGCAGTACTTC.

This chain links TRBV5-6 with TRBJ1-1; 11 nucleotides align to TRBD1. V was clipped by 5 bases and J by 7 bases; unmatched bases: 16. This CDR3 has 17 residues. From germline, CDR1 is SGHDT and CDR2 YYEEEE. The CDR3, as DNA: TGTGCCAGCAGTAGTATCGGGACAGGGGGTCCCCCCGTTGAAGCTTTCTTT. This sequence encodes CASSSIGTGGPPVEAFF.

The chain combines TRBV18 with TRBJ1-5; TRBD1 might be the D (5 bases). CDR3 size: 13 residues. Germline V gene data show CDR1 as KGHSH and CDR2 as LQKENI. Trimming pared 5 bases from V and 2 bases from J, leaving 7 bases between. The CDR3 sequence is CASSAGRNQPQHF. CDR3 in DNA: TGTGCCAGCTCAGCGGGACGCAATCAGCCCCAGCATTTT.

The DNA of the CDR3 is TGTGCCAGCAATTGGGGCACCGGGACTGACGACAATGAGCAGTTCTTC. This translates into CASNWGTGTDDNEQFF. V is TRBV2 and J is TRBJ2-1; D perhaps matches TRBD2 (6 bases). The CDR3 covers 16 residues. Germline values: CDR1 SNHLY, CDR2 FYNNEI. Trimming removed 7 bases from V and 5 bases from J, with 21 bases in between.

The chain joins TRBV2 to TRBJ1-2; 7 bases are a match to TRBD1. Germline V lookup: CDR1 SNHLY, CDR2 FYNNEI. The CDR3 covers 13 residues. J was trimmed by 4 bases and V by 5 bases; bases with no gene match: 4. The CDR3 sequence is CASSQQGSYGYTF. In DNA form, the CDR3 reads TGTGCCAGCAGTCAACAGGGGAGCTATGGCTACACCTTC.